A single sample gave rise to the 9 T cell receptor beta chains below, sequenced in a study of glioma-infiltrating T cells. Amplification of TCR alpha and beta CDR3 regions from RNA used iRepertoire nested multiplex PCR. TCRdb reprocessed the multiplex PCR reads via MiXCR and lists one record per CDR3 protein. The sample has 150,000 or so distinct CDR3 sequences, around 40% seen once. Sample: glioma tissue, nonneoplastic brain tissue, or PBMCs (not recorded which). The receptor set was obtained from a human donor with low-grade glioma or glioblastoma, undergoing nonglioma brain surgery, or in good health (not recorded which).

The rearrangement joins TRBV28 to TRBJ2-7; 9 nucleotides line up with TRBD1. Germline CDR1 and CDR2: MDHEN and SYDVKM. The CDR3 is made up of 16 amino acids. The ends lost 5 bases at V and 0 bases at J; junction bases unmatched: 8. The CDR3, as DNA: TGTGCCAGCAGTCCCTCCGGGACAGGGACCTCCTACGAGCAGTACTTC. Protein: CASSPSGTGTSYEQYF. Full variable domain (rest looked up from reference TRBV28 and TRBJ2-7): DVKVTQSSRYLVKRTGEKVFLECVQDMDHENMFWYRQDPGLGLRLIYFSYDVKMKEKGDIPEGYSVSREKKERFSLILESASTNQTSMYLCASSPSGTGTSYEQYFGPGTRLTVT.

Ten or more counts support this clonotype. This sequence joins TRBV6-1 and TRBJ1-1, with D unclear. The germline V and J ends were trimmed by 8 bases and 4 bases, with 8 bases remaining between them. The CDR3 has 11 amino acids. Per germline, CDR1 MNHNS and CDR2 SASEGT. The CDR3 is CASHTFTEAFF. DNA for the CDR3: TGTGCCAGCCACACATTCACTGAAGCTTTCTTT.

The J gene is TRBJ2-1, the V gene TRBV7-6; the D gene is possibly TRBD2 (5 bases). This CDR3 is built from 15 residues. The ends were cut back, 2 bases at V and 8 bases at J, with 16 bases in the middle. Germline assignment: CDR1 SGHVS and CDR2 FNYEAQ. The CDR3 nucleotides are TGTGCCAGCAGCTTATATTCTAGCTATTCCGATGAGCAGTTCTTC. Its translation is CASSLYSSYSDEQFF.

This clonotype showed up just a few times. V usage is TRBV28 and J usage is TRBJ2-1; unclear D gene. With 4 bases removed from V and 6 bases from J, the gap between germline ends came to 7 bases. This CDR3 has 12 amino acids. CDR1 and CDR2 (germline): MDHEN, SYDVKM. CDR3 in amino acids: CASSSLPNEQFF. CDR3 nucleotide sequence: TGTGCCAGCAGTTCCCTTCCCAATGAGCAGTTCTTC.

This clonotype was recorded a few times. The rearrangement uses TRBV20-1 and TRBJ2-5; 7 bases are a match to TRBD1. From germline, CDR1 is DFQATT and CDR2 SNEGSKA (reference sequence). J lost 0 bases, V lost 1 base, and 5 bases had no gene match. CDR3 length: 15 residues. CDR3 DNA: TGCAGTGCTAGAGGTCAGGGACAGTACCAAGAGACCCAGTACTTC. Protein sequence: CSARGQGQYQETQYF.

This chain uses TRBV7-3 with TRBJ2-7; 7 positions agree with TRBD1. The junction had 7 bases not matched to a gene; V was cut back by 3 bases and J by 5 bases. In germline, CDR1 is SGHTA, CDR2 FQGTGA. The CDR3 consists of 14 residues. This chain's CDR3 is CASSLQGVSNEQYF. The CDR3 bases are TGTGCCAGCAGCTTGCAGGGGGTAAGCAACGAGCAGTACTTC. The full variable domain, in which reference TRBV7-3 and TRBJ2-7 provide the parts outside the CDR3, is GAGVSQTPSNKVTEKGKYVELRCDPISGHTALYWYRQSLGQGPEFLIYFQGTGAADDSGLPNDRFFAVRPEGSVSTLKIQRTERGDSAVYLCASSLQGVSNEQYFGPGTRLTVT.

The chain has TRBV2 and TRBJ2-5; D is undetermined. Germline V lookup: CDR1 SNHLY, CDR2 FYNNEI. The CDR3 is 13 amino acids. Between the trimmed V and J ends, which lost 6 bases and 7 bases, there was a span of 15 bases. CDR3 nucleotides: TGTGCCAGCAGGAAAGACCAAATAGGGACCCAGTACTTC. This sequence encodes CASRKDQIGTQYF.

V gene TRBV29-1 combines with J gene TRBJ2-1; 11 nucleotides align to TRBD1. V lost 0 bases to trimming and J lost 12 bases; unmatched junction nucleotides: 10. The CDR3 length is 15 residues. In germline, CDR1 is SQVTM, CDR2 ANQGSEA. In nucleotides, the CDR3 is TGCAGCGTTGAAGATCAAAGGACAGGGGGCACGTCGCAGTTCTTC. Translated: CSVEDQRTGGTSQFF.

V usage is TRBV20-1 and J usage is TRBJ1-5; D gene uncertain. The CDR3 has 14 residues. Germline V lookup: CDR1 DFQATT, CDR2 SNEGSKA (reference sequence). Trimming pared 1 base from V and 3 bases from J, leaving 10 bases between. CDR3 coding DNA: TGCAGTGCTAGAGGGCAGCTAGCCAATCAGCCCCAGCATTTT. This sequence encodes CSARGQLANQPQHF.